This TCR beta chain is drawn from a study of T cell clonotyping in hematopoietic cell transplantation. Produced via immunoSEQ multiplex PCR; TCRdb's table is partial and in-frame only. Of about 16,000 clones in the sample, around 70% were seen once. Trimming removed 0 bases from V and 6 bases from J, with 11 bases in between. CDR1 is SGHRS, CDR2 YFSETQ, per germline. CDR3 size: 14 residues. This clone appeared a single time. The specimen was peripheral blood mononuclear cells. The V gene is TRBV5-1, the J gene TRBJ2-3; D perhaps matches TRBD1 (6 bases). This clonotype was obtained from a woman between 55 and 75 years old in good health. Some clones in this sample may be carry-over from other donors' samples. CDR3 region: CASSLVTGTDTQYF. The CDR3 nucleotides read TGCGCCAGCAGCTTGGTGACAGGTACGGATACGCAGTATTTT.